Below are 20 T cell receptor beta chains sequenced from a single sample in a study of T cell repertoires in cytomegalovirus infection. TCRdb redid the calling of the reads with MiXCR, one entry per CDR3 protein. Of about 600,000 distinct CDR3 sequences listed, roughly a quarter are singletons. Sequencing was carried out using CD8+ T cells from PBMCs. These receptors originate from a human donor in good health (CMV status not recorded). Some clones in this sample may be carry-over from other donors' samples.

This clonotype was counted at least ten times. V and J are TRBV7-6 and TRBJ2-2; D remains unclear. This CDR3 contains 15 residues. Germline lookup yields CDR1 SGHVS and CDR2 FNYEAQ. V lost 1 base and J 1 base, leaving 7 bases between the germline ends. The DNA for the CDR3 is TGTGCCAGCAGCTTAGGACATGGGAACACCGGGGAGCTGTTTTTT. Translating it yields CASSLGHGNTGELFF.

The CDR3 spells CASRYRGGVYQETQYF. The DNA of the CDR3 is TGTGCCAGCAGGTATCGGGGGGGCGTGTACCAAGAGACCCAGTACTTC. This sequence joins TRBV27 and TRBJ2-5, with 8 bases fitting TRBD2. The germline V gene has CDR1 MNHEY and CDR2 SMNVEV (reference sequence). The CDR3 contains 16 residues. V lost 6 bases, J lost 0 bases, and 9 bases stayed unmatched.

In regard to this clonotype: This clone may be a read error of a much larger clone one base away. This sequence joins TRBV7-3 and TRBJ2-1; D not resolved. The germline V and J ends were trimmed by 2 bases and 4 bases, with 12 bases remaining between them. CDR3 length equals 15 residues. The germline CDR1 and CDR2 sequences are SGHTA and FQGTGA. This CDR3 reads CASSLYRANYNEQFF. CDR3 DNA: TGTGCCAGCAGCTTATACCGGGCCAATTACAATGAGCAGTTCTTC.

The chain uses TRBV5-5 and TRBJ1-5; the D is unclear. The CDR3 has 13 amino acids. Germline loops: CDR1 SGHKS, CDR2 YYEKEE (reference sequence). Trimming stripped 0 bases from V and 7 bases from J, with 8 bases between. The CDR3 region is CASSLAQQQPQHF. In DNA form, the CDR3 reads TGTGCCAGCAGCTTGGCGCAGCAACAGCCCCAGCATTTT.

This clonotype has ten or more counts. This sequence joins TRBV5-1 and TRBJ2-3, with TRBD1 matching over 10 bases. The CDR3 spans 15 residues. Germline V gene sequence: CDR1 SGHRS, CDR2 YFSETQ. The J segment lost 4 bases and the V segment lost 7 bases, leaving 9 bases of the junction unmatched. Here the CDR3 reads CASSPGQGNADTQYF. The CDR3 DNA reads TGCGCCAGCTCCCCGGGACAGGGGAACGCAGATACGCAGTATTTT.

This clonotype was seen repeatedly, ten times or more. V gene TRBV2 combines with J gene TRBJ1-2, with 8 bases matching TRBD1. This CDR3 comprises 16 residues. Losses at the gene ends were 1 base for V and 1 base for J; bases not matched to a gene: 5. Germline V gene data show CDR1 as SNHLY and CDR2 as FYNNEI. In DNA, the CDR3 is TGTGCCAGCAGTGAAGTCCCACAGGGGGGTAACTATGGCTACACCTTC. Protein sequence: CASSEVPQGGNYGYTF.

At least ten counts were recorded for this clonotype. The chain is built from TRBV6-1 and TRBJ1-1, with D perhaps matching TRBD1 (5 bases). The CDR3 contains 12 residues. V lost 9 bases to trimming and J lost 7 bases, with 15 bases between them. CDR1 and CDR2 from the germline V gene are MNHNS and SASEGT. CDR3 amino acids: CASDFGQGEAFF. CDR3 DNA: TGTGCCAGTGACTTCGGACAAGGTGAAGCTTTCTTT.

This clonotype was counted a few times. V is TRBV4-3 and J is TRBJ1-2; no clear D gene. Per germline, CDR1 LGHNA and CDR2 YSLEER. The CDR3 contains 17 residues. V gave up 0 bases and J gave up 0 bases, with 14 bases separating them. CDR3 amino acids: CASSQDRAFSANYGYTF. The CDR3 DNA sequence: TGCGCCAGCAGCCAAGATCGGGCATTTTCAGCTAACTATGGCTACACCTTC.

Ten or more counts support this clonotype. This chain uses TRBV7-8 with TRBJ2-7; 12 bases match TRBD1. The V gene end was trimmed by 3 bases and the J gene end by 5 bases; junction bases not matched to a gene: 5. This CDR3 spans 15 amino acids. The germline V gene has CDR1 SGHVS and CDR2 FQNEAQ. The CDR3 here is CASSFSGTGGDEQYF. In DNA form, the CDR3 reads TGTGCCAGCAGCTTCTCCGGGACAGGGGGCGACGAGCAGTACTTC.

The chain links TRBV6-6 to TRBJ2-3, with 9 bases that match TRBD1. Trimming removed 5 bases from V and 2 bases from J; junction bases left unmatched: 8. The CDR3 runs 16 residues. The V gene's germline CDR1 is MNHNY and CDR2 SVGAGI (reference sequence). The CDR3 here is CASSRPGQGLTDTQYF. The DNA of the CDR3 is TGTGCCAGCAGTCGACCGGGACAGGGCCTCACAGATACGCAGTATTTT.

This clonotype was seen many times. The chain has TRBV14 and TRBJ1-2, with D maybe TRBD1 (6 bases). The germline gives CDR1 SGHDN, CDR2 FVKESK. The CDR3 has 12 amino acids. V shed 6 bases and J shed 2 bases, with 7 bases lying between them. CDR3: CASRDSNYGYTF. The CDR3 DNA reads TGTGCCAGCAGGGACAGCAACTATGGCTACACCTTC. The whole variable domain, filled in from reference TRBV14 and TRBJ1-2, reads EAGVTQFPSHSVIEKGQTVTLRCDPISGHDNLYWYRRVMGKEIKFLLHFVKESKQDESGMPNNRFLAERTGGTYSTLKVQPAELEDSGVYFCASRDSNYGYTFGSGTRLTVV.

This clonotype was seen once. This may be a read error, as it is one base from a much larger clone. The chain is built from TRBV7-4 and TRBJ2-5; D remains unclear. The length of the CDR3 is 21 residues. The V gene's germline CDR1 is SGHVT and CDR2 SQSDAQ. V was shortened by 0 bases and J by 1 base, with 27 bases between the two germline ends. CDR3 region: CASSLAFLIDQSISAQETQYF. CDR3 nucleotide sequence: TGTGCCAGCAGCTTAGCTTTTTTAATAGATCAATCGATTTCGGCCCAAGAGACCCAGTACTTC.

This clonotype was seen more than once but under ten times. The chain has TRBV5-5 and TRBJ1-1, with no clear D. The CDR3 totals 12 residues. Between the trimmed V and J ends, which lost 4 bases and 6 bases, there was a span of 10 bases. The germline V gene encodes CDR1 SGHKS and CDR2 YYEKEE (reference sequence). The CDR3 DNA follows: TGTGCCAGCAGCCGCATTGGGGCTGAAGCTTTCTTT. Encoded protein: CASSRIGAEAFF. The variable domain in full, completed from reference TRBV5-5 and TRBJ1-1, reads DAGVTQSPTHLIKTRGQQVTLRCSPISGHKSVSWYQQVLGQGPQFIFQYYEKEERGRGNFPDRFSARQFPNYSSELNVNALLLGDSALYLCASSRIGAEAFFGQGTRLTVV.

The J gene is TRBJ2-7, the V gene TRBV12-3 or TRBV12-4; D is unclear. The CDR3 sequence is 14 residues long. Trimming removed 6 bases at V and 1 base at J, with 13 bases between. The CDR3 DNA is TGTGCCAGCAGCCCTATCCAGGATTCCTACGAGCAGTACTTC. Its translation: CASSPIQDSYEQYF.

This chain uses TRBV11-2 with TRBJ1-2; 7 positions agree with TRBD1. V gave up 1 base and J gave up 4 bases; unmatched junction bases: 6. In germline, CDR1 is SGHAT, CDR2 FQNNGV. This CDR3 region has 15 residues. Here the CDR3 DNA reads TGTGCCAGCAGCTTAGGTCTCGGGACAGTCTATGGCTACACCTTC. Translating gives CASSLGLGTVYGYTF.

This clonotype occurred a few times. V and J are TRBV7-8 and TRBJ2-1; 7 nucleotides match TRBD2. Germline assignment: CDR1 SGHVS and CDR2 FQNEAQ. This CDR3 has 16 residues. V gave up 0 bases and J gave up 5 bases; unmatched junction bases: 7. In DNA, the CDR3 is TGTGCCAGCAGCTTAGCTCTACGGGGGGATGACAATGAGCAGTTCTTC. It specifies CASSLALRGDDNEQFF.

This chain connects TRBV6-2 or TRBV6-3 to TRBJ2-1; 9 positions match TRBD1. The CDR3 totals 15 residues. V was clipped by 5 bases and J by 8 bases; unmatched bases: 10. CDR1 is MNHEY, CDR2 SVGEGT, per germline. The CDR3 spells CASSKYGTGFDEQFF. The CDR3 DNA follows: TGTGCCAGCAGTAAGTACGGGACAGGGTTTGATGAGCAGTTCTTC.

This clonotype appeared many times. The chain uses TRBV6-1 and TRBJ1-4, with D hard to call. Germline CDR1 and CDR2: MNHNS and SASEGT. Trimming shortened V by 3 bases and J by 7 bases, and 9 bases separated the two germline ends. CDR3 length: 13 residues. The CDR3 sequence: CASSDTEGEKLFF. CDR3 nucleotide sequence: TGTGCCAGCAGTGACACCGAAGGTGAAAAACTGTTTTTT.

The V call is TRBV10-3, the J call TRBJ2-7; D may be TRBD1 or TRBD2 (6 bases each). Germline values: CDR1 ENHRY, CDR2 SYGVKD. The CDR3 is made up of 14 amino acids. Trimming pared 10 bases from V and 0 bases from J, leaving 16 bases between. The CDR3 sequence: CATGGGHSSYEQYV. The CDR3 coding sequence is TGTGCCACCGGAGGGGGACATAGCTCCTACGAGCAGTACGTC.

This clonotype came up a few times. The chain couples TRBV11-2 to TRBJ2-3; 12 bases match TRBD1. Per germline, CDR1 SGHAT and CDR2 FQNNGV. The V and J ends lost 5 bases and 5 bases, in that order; junction bases with no gene match: 14. The CDR3 is made up of 18 amino acids. The CDR3 protein is CASSTGQGARLEKDTQYF. CDR3 nucleotide sequence: TGTGCCAGCAGCACGGGACAGGGGGCGAGGTTGGAGAAAGATACGCAGTATTTT.